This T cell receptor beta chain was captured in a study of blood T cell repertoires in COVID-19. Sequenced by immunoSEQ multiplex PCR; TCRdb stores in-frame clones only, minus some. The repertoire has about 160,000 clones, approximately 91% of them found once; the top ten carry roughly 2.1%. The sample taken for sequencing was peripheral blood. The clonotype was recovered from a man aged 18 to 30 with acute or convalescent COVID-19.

The CDR3 sequence is CASSLASGKSEKLFF. The CDR3 bases are TGCGCCAGCAGCTTGGCGTCAGGGAAGAGCGAAAAACTGTTTTTT. This chain links TRBV5-1 with TRBJ1-4; possibly TRBD1 for D (5 bases). Germline V lookup: CDR1 SGHRS, CDR2 YFSETQ. Trimming stripped 0 bases from V and 8 bases from J, with 14 bases between. This CDR3 spans 15 amino acids.